This is a list of T cell receptor beta chains from one sample in a study of blood T cell repertoires in COVID-19. Here immunoSEQ multiplex PCR was the method, and the copy in TCRdb shows in-frame clones only, minus some. The repertoire holds some 260,000 clones, with around 84% as singletons. Sequencing input: PBMCs or T cells enriched from blood (not recorded which). These TCRs come from a man aged 30-40 years with acute COVID-19. The CDR3 runs from the conserved cysteine through the conserved F or W. Each record gives: J gene, D gene, V gene, clone size, CDR3 protein, CDR3 DNA. The D gene is left open where the match is weak. Clone size is stated in some rows and not others, as once, few, many or a class when expanded.

J gene: TRBJ1-2; D gene: -; V gene: TRBV6-1; clone size: -; CDR3 protein: CASKVGIGGDYGYTF; CDR3 DNA: TGTGCCAGCAAAGTCGGAATAGGGGGGGACTATGGCTACACCTTC
J gene: TRBJ1-4; D gene: -; V gene: TRBV3-1/TRBV3-2; clone size: -; CDR3 protein: CASSLRSPGSTNEKLFF; CDR3 DNA: TGTGCCAGCAGCCTCCGGTCCCCGGGTTCGACTAATGAAAAACTGTTTTTT
J gene: TRBJ2-1; D gene: TRBD1; V gene: TRBV2; clone size: few; CDR3 protein: CASLGTENEQFF; CDR3 DNA: TGTGCCAGTCTCGGGACAGAAAATGAGCAGTTCTTC
J gene: TRBJ1-5; D gene: -; V gene: TRBV7-9; clone size: few; CDR3 protein: CASSLEGGTNQPQHF; CDR3 DNA: TGTGCCAGCAGCTTAGAGGGGGGGACCAATCAGCCCCAGCATTTT
J gene: TRBJ1-1; D gene: TRBD1; V gene: TRBV14; clone size: -; CDR3 protein: CASSLRTGMNTEAFF; CDR3 DNA: TGTGCCAGCAGTCTGAGGACAGGGATGAACACTGAAGCTTTCTTT
J gene: TRBJ2-2; D gene: TRBD2; V gene: TRBV27; clone size: -; CDR3 protein: CASYPRRTSGLTGELFF; CDR3 DNA: TGTGCCAGTTACCCTAGAAGGACTAGCGGGCTCACCGGGGAGCTGTTTTTT
J gene: TRBJ1-6; D gene: TRBD1; V gene: TRBV7-2; clone size: -; CDR3 protein: CASSLLRQGLDIHF; CDR3 DNA: TGTGCCAGCAGCTTACTTCGACAGGGACTCGATATCCACTTT
J gene: TRBJ1-3; D gene: TRBD1; V gene: TRBV7-6; clone size: -; CDR3 protein: CASSLESTGAGNTIYF; CDR3 DNA: TGTGCCAGCAGCTTAGAGTCGACAGGGGCTGGAAACACCATATATTTT
J gene: TRBJ2-3; D gene: TRBD2; V gene: TRBV5-1; clone size: -; CDR3 protein: CASSFWREAFRDTDTQYF; CDR3 DNA: TGTGCCAGCAGTTTCTGGCGGGAGGCTTTTAGGGACACAGATACGCAGTATTTT
J gene: TRBJ1-1; D gene: -; V gene: TRBV28; clone size: -; CDR3 protein: CASSPPAAEAFF; CDR3 DNA: TGTGCCAGCAGCCCGCCAGCGGCTGAAGCTTTCTTT
J gene: TRBJ1-2; D gene: -; V gene: TRBV5-1; clone size: few; CDR3 protein: CASSIQPNYGYTF; CDR3 DNA: TGTGCCAGCAGCATACAGCCGAACTATGGCTACACCTTC
J gene: TRBJ2-1; D gene: TRBD2; V gene: TRBV27; clone size: once; CDR3 protein: CASSSFSGGTSSYNEQFF; CDR3 DNA: TGTGCCAGCAGTTCGTTTAGCGGGGGGACGAGCTCCTACAATGAGCAGTTCTTC
J gene: TRBJ1-2; D gene: TRBD1; V gene: TRBV25-1; clone size: -; CDR3 protein: CASSLSGQGFVYTF; CDR3 DNA: TGTGCCAGCAGTCTGTCGGGACAGGGGTTCGTCTACACCTTC
J gene: TRBJ1-5; D gene: -; V gene: TRBV18; clone size: -; CDR3 protein: CASSPPGAGSNQPQHF; CDR3 DNA: TGTGCCAGCTCACCACCTGGGGCAGGGAGCAATCAGCCCCAGCATTTT
J gene: TRBJ1-3; D gene: TRBD1; V gene: TRBV12-5; clone size: -; CDR3 protein: CASAASGTGKNTIYF; CDR3 DNA: TGTGCTAGTGCCGCTTCCGGGACAGGGAAAAACACCATATATTTT
J gene: TRBJ2-3; D gene: TRBD2; V gene: TRBV27; clone size: -; CDR3 protein: CASSPMTQPGGDTQYF; CDR3 DNA: TGTGCCAGCAGTCCTATGACACAACCGGGGGGAGATACGCAGTATTTT
J gene: TRBJ1-2; D gene: TRBD1; V gene: TRBV19; clone size: -; CDR3 protein: CASKKPGQGTSNYGYTF; CDR3 DNA: TGTGCCAGTAAAAAACCGGGACAGGGGACCTCTAACTATGGCTACACCTTC
J gene: TRBJ1-2; D gene: -; V gene: TRBV7-9; clone size: -; CDR3 protein: CASSPAGDYGYTF; CDR3 DNA: TGTGCCAGCAGCCCCGCCGGGGACTATGGCTACACCTTC
J gene: TRBJ2-1; D gene: TRBD2; V gene: TRBV27; clone size: -; CDR3 protein: CASSSPAGGPRREQFF; CDR3 DNA: TGTGCCAGCAGTTCCCCCGCGGGAGGGCCAAGGAGGGAGCAGTTCTTC
J gene: TRBJ1-2; D gene: TRBD1; V gene: TRBV6-5; clone size: -; CDR3 protein: CASRTDRGNGYTF; CDR3 DNA: TGTGCCAGCAGAACGGACAGGGGGAATGGCTACACCTTC
J gene: TRBJ2-1; D gene: -; V gene: TRBV11-2; clone size: -; CDR3 protein: CASSPVGGASSYNEQFF; CDR3 DNA: TGTGCCAGCAGCCCGGTCGGGGGTGCGAGCTCCTACAATGAGCAGTTCTTC
J gene: TRBJ1-1; D gene: TRBD1; V gene: TRBV3-1/TRBV3-2; clone size: -; CDR3 protein: CASSRRQGAAFF; CDR3 DNA: TGTGCCAGCAGCCGAAGACAGGGAGCGGCTTTCTTT
J gene: TRBJ1-2; D gene: TRBD1; V gene: TRBV6-5; clone size: -; CDR3 protein: CASSRDSPSYGYTF; CDR3 DNA: TGTGCCAGCAGCCGGGACAGCCCTAGCTATGGCTACACCTTC
J gene: TRBJ1-6; D gene: TRBD1; V gene: TRBV5-1; clone size: -; CDR3 protein: CASSFGVGTGGWSPLHF; CDR3 DNA: TGTGCCAGCAGCTTTGGCGTAGGGACAGGGGGATGGTCACCCCTCCACTTT
J gene: TRBJ2-1; D gene: -; V gene: TRBV6-6; clone size: -; CDR3 protein: CASSTTRVRDNEQFF; CDR3 DNA: TGTGCCAGCAGTACCACCCGAGTCAGGGACAATGAGCAGTTCTTC
J gene: TRBJ1-1; D gene: -; V gene: TRBV15; clone size: -; CDR3 protein: CATGDRLNTEAFF; CDR3 DNA: TGTGCCACCGGAGACAGATTGAACACTGAAGCTTTCTTT
J gene: TRBJ1-3; D gene: TRBD1; V gene: TRBV9; clone size: -; CDR3 protein: CASSPRAGGLDTIYF; CDR3 DNA: TGTGCCAGCAGCCCTAGGGCAGGGGGGTTGGACACCATATATTTT
J gene: TRBJ1-2; D gene: -; V gene: TRBV19; clone size: -; CDR3 protein: CASRAQTQGGYGYTF; CDR3 DNA: TGTGCCAGTAGGGCTCAGACACAGGGCGGGTATGGCTACACCTTC
J gene: TRBJ2-4; D gene: -; V gene: TRBV2; clone size: -; CDR3 protein: CASRADLAKNIQYF; CDR3 DNA: TGTGCCAGCAGGGCCGATTTAGCCAAAAACATTCAGTACTTC
J gene: TRBJ2-1; D gene: TRBD1; V gene: TRBV6-4; clone size: -; CDR3 protein: CASSSDRGNEQFF; CDR3 DNA: TGTGCCAGCAGTTCGGACAGGGGCAATGAGCAGTTCTTC
J gene: TRBJ1-2; D gene: TRBD1; V gene: TRBV5-8; clone size: -; CDR3 protein: CASSLVRQGALNGYGYTF; CDR3 DNA: TGTGCCAGCAGCTTGGTTCGCCAGGGGGCCTTGAACGGCTATGGCTACACCTTC
J gene: TRBJ2-1; D gene: -; V gene: TRBV5-6; clone size: -; CDR3 protein: CASSSGAHNEQFF; CDR3 DNA: TGTGCCAGCAGCTCGGGAGCTCACAATGAGCAGTTCTTC
J gene: TRBJ1-2; D gene: -; V gene: TRBV10-2; clone size: -; CDR3 protein: CASSVKIQGGSPVIGYTF; CDR3 DNA: TGCGCCAGCAGTGTAAAGATCCAGGGTGGATCTCCCGTTATTGGCTACACCTTC
J gene: TRBJ1-4; D gene: -; V gene: TRBV5-1; clone size: -; CDR3 protein: CASSPRGGTTNEKLFF; CDR3 DNA: TGTGCCAGCAGCCCTCGGGGGGGCACAACTAATGAAAAACTGTTTTTT
J gene: TRBJ2-2; D gene: TRBD1; V gene: TRBV11-3; clone size: -; CDR3 protein: CASSPPLIRGRPGELFF; CDR3 DNA: TGTGCCAGCAGCCCCCCCCTTATCAGGGGGCGCCCCGGGGAGCTGTTTTTT
J gene: TRBJ1-2; D gene: -; V gene: TRBV5-1; clone size: -; CDR3 protein: CASSNLVLGGYTF; CDR3 DNA: TGCGCCAGCAGTAACTTGGTTCTAGGAGGCTACACCTTC
J gene: TRBJ2-1; D gene: TRBD1; V gene: TRBV3-1/TRBV3-2; clone size: -; CDR3 protein: CASSQATGGRGNEQFF; CDR3 DNA: TGTGCCAGCAGCCAAGCAACAGGGGGCAGGGGCAATGAGCAGTTCTTC
J gene: TRBJ2-1; D gene: TRBD1; V gene: TRBV6-5; clone size: few; CDR3 protein: CASIGTGHSEQFF; CDR3 DNA: TGTGCCAGCATTGGGACAGGGCACAGTGAGCAGTTCTTC
J gene: TRBJ1-6; D gene: -; V gene: TRBV5-1; clone size: -; CDR3 protein: CASSFEPTASNSPLHF; CDR3 DNA: TGCGCCAGCAGCTTCGAGCCGACAGCCAGCAATTCACCCCTCCACTTT
J gene: TRBJ2-3; D gene: -; V gene: TRBV2; clone size: many; CDR3 protein: CARAGGQTRTDTQYF; CDR3 DNA: TGTGCCAGGGCAGGAGGACAGACCCGCACAGATACGCAGTATTTT
J gene: TRBJ1-1; D gene: TRBD1; V gene: TRBV18; clone size: -; CDR3 protein: CASSPLGQLNTEAFF; CDR3 DNA: TGTGCCAGCTCGCCGTTGGGACAGTTGAACACTGAAGCTTTCTTT
J gene: TRBJ2-2; D gene: TRBD2; V gene: TRBV7-3; clone size: -; CDR3 protein: CASSFSGRASGELFF; CDR3 DNA: TGTGCCAGCAGCTTTAGCGGGAGGGCCTCCGGGGAGCTGTTTTTT